The rows below give T cell receptor beta chains drawn from one sample of a study of CD8 T cells in ankylosing spondylitis. TCRdb used MiXCR to reprocess the 5' RACE reads, holding one entry per CDR3 protein. The sample consists of some 92,000 distinct CDR3 sequences, 27% of them appearing once. Input material: blood, either unsorted or a sorted T cell fraction (not recorded which). These TCRs come from a male donor with ankylosing spondylitis or in good health (not recorded which). Both conserved end residues are part of each CDR3. The D gene is left open where the match is weak. Rows give clone size only sometimes, using once, few, many, or a class for an expanded clone.

d_call j_call v_call clone_size cdr3_aa cdr3_nt
TRBD2 TRBJ2-5 TRBV9 - CASSVEGTSQRTQYF TGTGCCAGCAGCGTAGAGGGGACTAGCCAACGTACCCAGTACTTC
- TRBJ2-5 TRBV6-2/TRBV6-3 few CASSRTYGRQETQYF TGTGCCAGCAGTAGGACGTACGGACGGCAAGAGACCCAGTACTTC
TRBD2 TRBJ2-7 TRBV5-5 - CASSQTSGSHEQYF TGTGCCAGCAGCCAGACTAGCGGGAGCCACGAGCAGTACTTC
TRBD2 TRBJ2-5 TRBV5-1 - CASSPKLAELQETQYF TGCGCCAGCAGCCCGAAGCTAGCGGAGCTCCAAGAGACCCAGTACTTC
- TRBJ2-1 TRBV20-1 - CSARTLTGNEQFF TGCAGTGCCAGGACACTAACAGGGAATGAGCAGTTCTTC
- TRBJ2-3 TRBV20-1 few CSAIFSNRDTQYF TGCAGTGCTATATTCTCGAATCGGGATACGCAGTATTTT
TRBD2 TRBJ2-3 TRBV29-1 few CSVKAGRGDLTDTQYF TGCAGCGTCAAAGCGGGACGGGGGGATCTCACAGATACGCAGTATTTT
- TRBJ1-4 TRBV7-9 once CASSLVVGEKLFF TGTGCCAGCAGCTTAGTAGTGGGTGAAAAACTGTTTTTT
- TRBJ2-7 TRBV20-1 few CSVREPVGGEQYF TGCAGTGTCCGGGAGCCGGTCGGTGGCGAGCAGTACTTC
TRBD2 TRBJ2-2 TRBV20-1 few CSARLAGRIGTGELFF TGCAGTGCCAGACTAGCGGGTAGAATCGGCACCGGGGAGCTGTTTTTT
- TRBJ1-5 TRBV24-1 few CATSDSTGGMRPQHF TGTGCCACCAGTGATTCTACGGGGGGGATGAGGCCCCAGCATTTT
TRBD2 TRBJ2-1 TRBV11-2 few CASSSLAGRGPHEQFF TGTGCCAGCAGCTCCCTGGCGGGGAGGGGTCCCCATGAGCAGTTCTTC
TRBD1 TRBJ1-2 TRBV29-1 - CSVDRGGYGYTF TGCAGCGTGGACAGGGGGGGCTATGGCTACACCTTC
TRBD2 TRBJ2-1 TRBV27 - CASRISGLAINNEQFF TGTGCCAGCAGGATATCGGGACTAGCCATAAACAATGAGCAGTTCTTC
- TRBJ2-1 TRBV11-2 few CASSLDGLNNEQFF TGTGCCAGCAGCTTAGATGGACTCAACAATGAGCAGTTCTTC
- TRBJ2-6 TRBV20-1 many CSAKVEAGSGANVLTF TGCAGTGCTAAGGTGGAGGCTGGCTCTGGGGCCAACGTCCTGACTTTC
TRBD2 TRBJ2-5 TRBV10-3 few CAIGEGGTGETQYF TGTGCCATTGGGGAGGGCGGAACTGGGGAGACCCAGTACTTC
TRBD1 TRBJ2-1 TRBV9 many CASSSKTGDRRYNEQFF TGTGCCAGCAGCTCCAAGACAGGGGATAGGAGATACAATGAGCAGTTCTTC
TRBD1 TRBJ1-4 TRBV9 few CASSPRGTGGEKLFF TGTGCCAGCAGCCCTCGAGGGACAGGGGGGGAAAAACTGTTTTTT
- TRBJ2-7 TRBV5-1 - CASSLKNGPYEQYF TGCGCCAGCAGCTTGAAAAACGGACCCTACGAGCAGTACTTC
- TRBJ2-3 TRBV21-1 few CASSKAFGHRKVTDTQYF TGTGCCAGCAGCAAAGCTTTTGGACACCGAAAGGTCACAGATACGCAGTATTTT
TRBD2 TRBJ2-7 TRBV20-1 many CSATTSGTYEQYF TGCAGTGCTACGACTAGCGGTACCTACGAGCAGTACTTC
TRBD2 TRBJ2-3 TRBV9 - CASSVAVAGGTTDTQYF TGTGCCAGCAGCGTAGCGGTAGCGGGAGGAACCACAGATACGCAGTATTTT
- TRBJ1-6 TRBV9 few CASSVAANSPLHF TGTGCCAGCAGCGTAGCTGCAAATTCACCCCTCCACTTT
TRBD1 TRBJ1-4 TRBV29-1 - CSVGTGGDGEKLFF TGCAGCGTGGGAACAGGGGGCGATGGTGAAAAACTGTTTTTT
- TRBJ1-2 TRBV20-1 - CSARDRFYYGYTF TGCAGTGCTAGAGACAGGTTTTACTATGGCTACACCTTC
TRBD2 TRBJ2-7 TRBV20-1 - CSALTSGRARYEQYF TGCAGTGCGCTGACTAGCGGGAGAGCTCGGTACGAGCAGTACTTC
- TRBJ2-1 TRBV4-2 many CASSQDRVNEQFF TGTGCCAGCAGCCAAGATCGGGTCAATGAGCAGTTCTTC
TRBD1 TRBJ1-5 TRBV7-9 - CASAGTGRGQPQHF TGTGCCAGCGCCGGGACAGGGAGGGGTCAGCCCCAGCATTTT
- TRBJ2-5 TRBV3-1 few CASSQQQGETQYF TGTGCCAGCAGCCAACAGCAAGGGGAGACCCAGTACTTC
TRBD1 TRBJ2-3 TRBV20-1 - CSASGQVLTDTQYF TGCAGTGCCTCAGGACAGGTCCTCACAGATACGCAGTATTTT
- TRBJ2-1 TRBV11-1 - CASSLVSPWQAPPHNEQFF TGTGCCAGCAGCTTAGTATCCCCATGGCAGGCGCCCCCCCACAATGAGCAGTTCTTC
- TRBJ1-1 TRBV7-9 few CASSLATVTEAFF TGTGCCAGCAGCTTAGCGACTGTCACTGAAGCTTTCTTT
- TRBJ2-1 TRBV5-5 few CASSPTPSNEQFF TGTGCCAGCAGCCCTACCCCGAGCAATGAGCAGTTCTTC
- TRBJ1-1 TRBV5-1 once CASSSKPDVAEAFF TGCGCCAGCAGCTCAAAACCGGACGTAGCTGAAGCTTTCTTT
- TRBJ1-6 TRBV12-3/TRBV12-4 few CASSLGSEHSPLHF TGTGCCAGCAGTTTAGGCAGCGAACATTCACCCCTCCACTTT
- TRBJ2-2 TRBV5-1 few CASRVERSNTGELFF TGCGCCAGCAGGGTGGAGCGAAGTAACACCGGGGAGCTGTTTTTT
TRBD2 TRBJ2-3 TRBV11-2 - CASSKIRLSGWTSGSADTQYF TGTGCCAGCAGCAAAATAAGGCTATCGGGGTGGACTAGCGGGAGTGCAGATACGCAGTATTTT
- TRBJ1-5 TRBV12-3/TRBV12-4 - CASSSRPQPQHF TGTGCCAGCAGTTCCCGACCTCAGCCCCAGCATTTT
TRBD1 TRBJ1-2 TRBV6-1 few CASSETTGGMDGYTF TGTGCCAGCAGTGAAACTACAGGGGGCATGGATGGCTACACCTTC
TRBD1 TRBJ2-7 TRBV2 - CASSWDRGYEQYF TGTGCCAGCAGTTGGGACAGGGGCTACGAGCAGTACTTC
TRBD2 TRBJ2-7 TRBV4-2 few CASSPPGTSVQYF TGTGCCAGCAGCCCTCCCGGGACTAGTGTGCAGTACTTC
- TRBJ1-3 TRBV5-1 - CASSLAGDSGNTIYF TGCGCCAGCAGCTTGGCCGGAGACTCTGGAAACACCATATATTTT
- TRBJ2-5 TRBV18 - CASSPLRDYQETQYF TGTGCCAGCTCACCACTTCGGGACTACCAAGAGACCCAGTACTTC
- TRBJ2-1 TRBV29-1 many CSVEDRERINEQFF TGCAGCGTTGAAGACAGGGAGAGGATCAATGAGCAGTTCTTC
- TRBJ2-1 TRBV7-2 few CASSLEVGSYNEQFF TGTGCCAGCAGCTTAGAAGTAGGGTCCTACAATGAGCAGTTCTTC
- TRBJ2-2 TRBV25-1 - CASSDLHNTGELFF TGTGCCAGCAGTGACCTACACAACACCGGGGAGCTGTTTTTT
- TRBJ2-2 TRBV5-1 few CASSSWADNTGELFF TGCGCCAGCAGCTCATGGGCGGACAACACCGGGGAGCTGTTTTTT
- TRBJ1-5 TRBV9 - CASSGAVNQPQHF TGTGCCAGCAGCGGGGCTGTCAATCAGCCCCAGCATTTT
- TRBJ1-5 TRBV5-6 - CASSKAGTVNQPQHF TGTGCCAGCAGCAAAGCCGGGACGGTGAATCAGCCCCAGCATTTT
TRBD1 TRBJ1-2 TRBV27 - CASSLTGGINGYTF TGTGCCAGCAGTTTGACAGGGGGGATCAATGGCTACACCTTC
- TRBJ2-7 TRBV5-1 - CASSPGAYGYYEQYF TGCGCCAGCAGTCCGGGTGCGTACGGATACTACGAGCAGTACTTC
TRBD1 TRBJ2-1 TRBV10-1 - CASSDSGTGAFNEQFF TGCGCCAGCAGTGACTCTGGTACAGGGGCTTTCAATGAGCAGTTCTTC
- TRBJ1-6 TRBV16 - CASSQLDTTPLHF TGTGCCAGCAGCCAATTAGACACCACACCCCTCCACTTT
TRBD1 TRBJ1-4 TRBV15 few CATSRPTGTNEKLFF TGTGCCACCAGCAGACCGACAGGGACTAATGAAAAACTGTTTTTT
- TRBJ2-1 TRBV15 many CATSTRDVYNEQFF TGTGCCACCAGCACTCGGGACGTCTACAATGAGCAGTTCTTC
- TRBJ2-5 TRBV7-8 - CASSLKYIRETQYF TGTGCCAGCAGCTTAAAGTATATCCGTGAGACCCAGTACTTC